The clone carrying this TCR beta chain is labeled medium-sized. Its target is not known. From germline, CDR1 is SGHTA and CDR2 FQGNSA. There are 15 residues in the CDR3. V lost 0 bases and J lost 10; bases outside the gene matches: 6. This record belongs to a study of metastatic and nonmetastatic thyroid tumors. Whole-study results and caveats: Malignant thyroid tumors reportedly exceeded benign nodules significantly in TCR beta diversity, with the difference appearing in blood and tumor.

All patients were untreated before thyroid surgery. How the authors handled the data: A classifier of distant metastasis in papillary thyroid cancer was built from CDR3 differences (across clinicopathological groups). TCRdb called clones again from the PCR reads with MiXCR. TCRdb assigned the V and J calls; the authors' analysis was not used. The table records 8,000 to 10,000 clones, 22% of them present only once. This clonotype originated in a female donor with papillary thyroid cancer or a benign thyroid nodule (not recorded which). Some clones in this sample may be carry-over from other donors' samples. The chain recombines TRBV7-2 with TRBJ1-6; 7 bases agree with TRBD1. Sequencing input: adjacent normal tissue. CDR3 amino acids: CASSLAQGVRSPLHF. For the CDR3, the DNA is TGTGCCAGCAGCTTAGCGCAGGGGGTCAGGTCACCCCTCCACTTT.